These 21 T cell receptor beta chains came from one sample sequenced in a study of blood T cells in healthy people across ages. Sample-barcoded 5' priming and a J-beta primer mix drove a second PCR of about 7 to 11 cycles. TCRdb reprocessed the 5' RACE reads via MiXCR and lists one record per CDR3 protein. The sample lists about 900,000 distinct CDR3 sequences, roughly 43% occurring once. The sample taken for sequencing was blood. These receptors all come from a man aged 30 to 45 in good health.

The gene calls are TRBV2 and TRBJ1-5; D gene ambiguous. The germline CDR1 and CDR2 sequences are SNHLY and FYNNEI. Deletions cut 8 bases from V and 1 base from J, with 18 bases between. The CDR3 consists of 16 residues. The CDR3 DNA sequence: TGTGCCAGCCGCCAGGTGGTCCTCGGGAGCAATCAGCCCCAGCATTTT. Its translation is CASRQVVLGSNQPQHF.

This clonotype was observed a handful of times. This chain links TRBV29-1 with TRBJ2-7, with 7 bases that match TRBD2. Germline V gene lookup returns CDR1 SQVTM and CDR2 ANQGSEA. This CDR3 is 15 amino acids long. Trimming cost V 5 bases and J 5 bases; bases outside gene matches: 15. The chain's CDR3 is CSVSQVGGGPDEQYF. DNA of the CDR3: TGCAGCGTTTCCCAAGTGGGGGGAGGGCCTGACGAGCAGTACTTC.

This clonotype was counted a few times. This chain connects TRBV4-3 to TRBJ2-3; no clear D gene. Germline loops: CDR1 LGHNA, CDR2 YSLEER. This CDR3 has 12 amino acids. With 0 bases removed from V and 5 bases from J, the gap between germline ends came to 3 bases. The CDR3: CASSQEKDTQYF. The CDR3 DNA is TGCGCCAGCAGCCAAGAGAAAGATACGCAGTATTTT.

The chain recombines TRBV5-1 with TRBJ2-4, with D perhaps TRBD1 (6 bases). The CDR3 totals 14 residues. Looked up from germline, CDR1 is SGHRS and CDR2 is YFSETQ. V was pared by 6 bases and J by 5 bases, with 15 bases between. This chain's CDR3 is CASTTGTSENIQYF. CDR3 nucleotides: TGCGCCAGCACCACCGGGACATCGGAAAACATTCAGTACTTC.

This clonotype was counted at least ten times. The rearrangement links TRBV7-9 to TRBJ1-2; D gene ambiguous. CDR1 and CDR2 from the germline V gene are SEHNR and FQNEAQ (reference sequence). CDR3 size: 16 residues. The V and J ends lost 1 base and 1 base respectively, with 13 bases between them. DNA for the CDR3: TGTGCCAGCAGCTTAGTTAATTACGACGTTAACTATGGCTACACCTTC. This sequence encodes CASSLVNYDVNYGYTF.

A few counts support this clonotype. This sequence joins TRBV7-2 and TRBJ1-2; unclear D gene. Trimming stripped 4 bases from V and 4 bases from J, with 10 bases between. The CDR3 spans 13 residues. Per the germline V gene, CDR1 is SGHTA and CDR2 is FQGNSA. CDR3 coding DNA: TGTGCCAGCAGCTCTCCCCTAGTCTATGGCTACACCTTC. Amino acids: CASSSPLVYGYTF.

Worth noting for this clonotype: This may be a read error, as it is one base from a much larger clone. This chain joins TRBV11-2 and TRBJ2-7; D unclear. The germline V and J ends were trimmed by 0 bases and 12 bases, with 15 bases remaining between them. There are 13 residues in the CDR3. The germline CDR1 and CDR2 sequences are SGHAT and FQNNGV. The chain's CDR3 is CASSLDPAAARYF. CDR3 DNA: TGTGCCAGCAGCTTAGACCCCGCGGCTGCTAGGTACTTC.

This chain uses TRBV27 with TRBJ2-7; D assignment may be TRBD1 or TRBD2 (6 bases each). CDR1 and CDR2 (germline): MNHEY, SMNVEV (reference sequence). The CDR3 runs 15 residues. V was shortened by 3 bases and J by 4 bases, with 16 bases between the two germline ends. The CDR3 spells CASSLGAGTGYEQYF. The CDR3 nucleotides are TGTGCCAGCAGTTTGGGGGCGGGGACGGGGTACGAGCAGTACTTC.

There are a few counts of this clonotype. The chain's CDR3 is CASSQPVFYSYEQYF. CDR3 in DNA: TGCGCCAGCAGCCAACCCGTATTTTACTCCTACGAGCAGTACTTC. This rearrangement joins TRBV4-3 to TRBJ2-7; D unclear. Germline V gives CDR1 LGHNA, CDR2 YSLEER. Trimming pared 2 bases from V and 0 bases from J, leaving 11 bases between. This CDR3 region has 15 residues.

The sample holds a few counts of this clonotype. This CDR3 is CASSLGAAGRPYEQYF. The CDR3 region has the DNA TGTGCCAGCAGCTTAGGGGCAGCGGGGCGTCCGTACGAGCAGTACTTC. The V call is TRBV7-6, the J call TRBJ2-7, with 7 bases matching TRBD2. CDR1 SGHVS and CDR2 FNYEAQ come from the germline V gene. The CDR3 is 16 residues long. The ends lost 1 base at V and 4 bases at J; junction bases unmatched: 10. Full variable domain (rest looked up from reference TRBV7-6 and TRBJ2-7): GAGVSQSPRYKVTKRGQDVALRCDPISGHVSLYWYRQALGQGPEFLTYFNYEAQQDKSGLPNDRFSAERPEGSISTLTIQRTEQRDSAMYRCASSLGAAGRPYEQYFGPGTRLTVT.

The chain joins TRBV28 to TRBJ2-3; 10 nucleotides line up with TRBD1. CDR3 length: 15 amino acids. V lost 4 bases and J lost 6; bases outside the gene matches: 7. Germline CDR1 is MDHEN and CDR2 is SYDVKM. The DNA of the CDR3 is TGTGCCAGCAGTTCTTTGACAGGGGGCTGGGATACGCAGTATTTT. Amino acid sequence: CASSSLTGGWDTQYF. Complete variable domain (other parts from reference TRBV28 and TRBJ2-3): DVKVTQSSRYLVKRTGEKVFLECVQDMDHENMFWYRQDPGLGLRLIYFSYDVKMKEKGDIPEGYSVSREKKERFSLILESASTNQTSMYLCASSSLTGGWDTQYFGPGTRLTVL.

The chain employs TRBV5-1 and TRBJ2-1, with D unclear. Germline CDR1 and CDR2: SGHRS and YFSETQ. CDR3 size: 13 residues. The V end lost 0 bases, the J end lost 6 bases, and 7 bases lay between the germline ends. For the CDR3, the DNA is TGCGCCAGCAGCTTGGAACAGATCAATGAGCAGTTCTTC. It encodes CASSLEQINEQFF. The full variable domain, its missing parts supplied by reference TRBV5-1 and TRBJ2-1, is KAGVTQTPRYLIKTRGQQVTLSCSPISGHRSVSWYQQTPGQGLQFLFEYFSETQRNKGNFPGRFSGRQFSNSRSEMNVSTLELGDSALYLCASSLEQINEQFFGPGTRLTVL.

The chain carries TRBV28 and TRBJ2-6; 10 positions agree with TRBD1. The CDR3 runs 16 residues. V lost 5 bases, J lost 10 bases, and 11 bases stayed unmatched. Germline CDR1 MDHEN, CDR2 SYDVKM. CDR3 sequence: CASSPRTGGVMNVLTF. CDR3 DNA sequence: TGTGCCAGCAGTCCCAGGACAGGGGGGGTGATGAACGTCCTGACTTTC. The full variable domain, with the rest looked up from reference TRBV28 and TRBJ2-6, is DVKVTQSSRYLVKRTGEKVFLECVQDMDHENMFWYRQDPGLGLRLIYFSYDVKMKEKGDIPEGYSVSREKKERFSLILESASTNQTSMYLCASSPRTGGVMNVLTFGAGSRLTVL.

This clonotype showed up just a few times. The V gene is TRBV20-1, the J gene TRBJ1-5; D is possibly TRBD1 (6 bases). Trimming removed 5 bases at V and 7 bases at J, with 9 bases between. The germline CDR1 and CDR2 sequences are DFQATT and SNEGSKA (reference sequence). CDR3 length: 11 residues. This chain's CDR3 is CSASGAQPQHF. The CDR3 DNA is TGCAGTGCTTCAGGGGCCCAGCCCCAGCATTTT.

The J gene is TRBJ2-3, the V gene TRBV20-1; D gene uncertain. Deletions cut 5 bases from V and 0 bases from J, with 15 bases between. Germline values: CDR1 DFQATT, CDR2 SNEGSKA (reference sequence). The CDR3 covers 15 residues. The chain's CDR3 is CSAPRASSSTDTQYF. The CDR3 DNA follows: TGCAGTGCTCCTAGGGCTTCCTCTAGCACAGATACGCAGTATTTT.

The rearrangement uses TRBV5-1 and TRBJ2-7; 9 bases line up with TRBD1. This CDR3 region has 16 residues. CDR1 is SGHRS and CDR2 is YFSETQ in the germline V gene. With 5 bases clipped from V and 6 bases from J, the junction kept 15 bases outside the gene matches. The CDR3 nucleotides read TGCGCCAGCAGGCCAGCCTACAGGGGGCCTGGAGGCGAGCAGTACTTC. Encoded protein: CASRPAYRGPGGEQYF.

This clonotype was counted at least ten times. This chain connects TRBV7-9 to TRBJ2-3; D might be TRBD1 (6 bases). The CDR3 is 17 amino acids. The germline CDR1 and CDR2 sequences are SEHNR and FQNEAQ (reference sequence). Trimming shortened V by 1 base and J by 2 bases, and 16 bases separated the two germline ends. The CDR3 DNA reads TGTGCCAGCAGCTTAGTCCCTCCCAGGGGATACACAGATACGCAGTATTTT. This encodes CASSLVPPRGYTDTQYF.

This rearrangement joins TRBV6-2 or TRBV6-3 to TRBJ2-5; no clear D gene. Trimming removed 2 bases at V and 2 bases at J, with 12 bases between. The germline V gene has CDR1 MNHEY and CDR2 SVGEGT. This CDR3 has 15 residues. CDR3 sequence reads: CASSYRQFGQETQYF. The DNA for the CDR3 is TGTGCCAGCAGTTACCGGCAGTTCGGTCAAGAGACCCAGTACTTC.

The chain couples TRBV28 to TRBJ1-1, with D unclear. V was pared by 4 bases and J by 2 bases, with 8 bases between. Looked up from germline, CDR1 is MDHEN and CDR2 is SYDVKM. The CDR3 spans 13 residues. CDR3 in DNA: TGTGCCAGCAGTTGGGGTTTTAACACTGAAGCTTTCTTT. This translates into CASSWGFNTEAFF.

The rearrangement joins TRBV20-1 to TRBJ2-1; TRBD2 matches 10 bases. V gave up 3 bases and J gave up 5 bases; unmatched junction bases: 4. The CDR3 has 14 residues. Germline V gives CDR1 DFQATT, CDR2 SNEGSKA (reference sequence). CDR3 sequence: CSASTSGANNEQFF. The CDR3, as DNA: TGCAGTGCTAGCACTAGCGGGGCGAACAATGAGCAGTTCTTC.

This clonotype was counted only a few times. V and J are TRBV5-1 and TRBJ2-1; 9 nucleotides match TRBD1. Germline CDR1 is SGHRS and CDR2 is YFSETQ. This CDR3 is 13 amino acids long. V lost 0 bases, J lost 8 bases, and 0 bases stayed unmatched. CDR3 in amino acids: CASSLGDRDEQFF. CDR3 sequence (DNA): TGCGCCAGCAGCTTGGGGGACAGGGATGAGCAGTTCTTC. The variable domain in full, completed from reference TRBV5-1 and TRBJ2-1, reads KAGVTQTPRYLIKTRGQQVTLSCSPISGHRSVSWYQQTPGQGLQFLFEYFSETQRNKGNFPGRFSGRQFSNSRSEMNVSTLELGDSALYLCASSLGDRDEQFFGPGTRLTVL.